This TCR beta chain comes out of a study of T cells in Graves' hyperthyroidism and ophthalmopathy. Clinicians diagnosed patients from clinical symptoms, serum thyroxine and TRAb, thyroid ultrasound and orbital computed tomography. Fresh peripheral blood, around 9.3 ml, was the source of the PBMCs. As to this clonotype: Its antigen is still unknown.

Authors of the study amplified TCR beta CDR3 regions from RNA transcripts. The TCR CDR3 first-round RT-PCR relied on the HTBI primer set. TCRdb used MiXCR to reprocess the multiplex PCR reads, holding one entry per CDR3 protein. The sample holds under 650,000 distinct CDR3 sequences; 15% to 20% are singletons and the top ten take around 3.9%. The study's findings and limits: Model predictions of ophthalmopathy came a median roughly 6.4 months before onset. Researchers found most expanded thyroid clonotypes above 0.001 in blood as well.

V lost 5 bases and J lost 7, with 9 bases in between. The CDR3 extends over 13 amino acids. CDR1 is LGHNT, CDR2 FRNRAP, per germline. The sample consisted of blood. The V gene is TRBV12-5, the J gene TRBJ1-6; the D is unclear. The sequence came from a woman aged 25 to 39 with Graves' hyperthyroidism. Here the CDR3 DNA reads TGTGCTAGTGGTCCCCCCAAGAATTCACCCCTCCACTTT. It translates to CASGPPKNSPLHF.